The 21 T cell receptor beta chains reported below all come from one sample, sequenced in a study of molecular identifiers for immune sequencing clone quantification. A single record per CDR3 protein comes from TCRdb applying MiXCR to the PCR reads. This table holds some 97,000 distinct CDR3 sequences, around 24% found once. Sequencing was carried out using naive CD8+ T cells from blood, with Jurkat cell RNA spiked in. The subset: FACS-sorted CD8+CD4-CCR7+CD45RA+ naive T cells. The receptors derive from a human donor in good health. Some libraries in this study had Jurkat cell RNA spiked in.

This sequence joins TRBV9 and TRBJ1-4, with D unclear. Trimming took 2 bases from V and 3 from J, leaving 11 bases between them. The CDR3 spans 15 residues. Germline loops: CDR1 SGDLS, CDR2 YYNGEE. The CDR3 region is CASSVLGGPNEKLFF. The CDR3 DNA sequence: TGTGCCAGCAGCGTCCTTGGCGGCCCTAATGAAAAACTGTTTTTT.

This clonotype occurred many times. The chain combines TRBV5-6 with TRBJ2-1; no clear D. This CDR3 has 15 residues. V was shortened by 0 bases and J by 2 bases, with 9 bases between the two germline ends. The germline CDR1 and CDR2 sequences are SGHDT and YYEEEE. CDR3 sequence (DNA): TGTGCCAGCAGCTTGGATCGGAGAGCCTACAATGAGCAGTTCTTC. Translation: CASSLDRRAYNEQFF.

The chain's CDR3 is CASSLSPDSPQQYF. For the CDR3, the DNA is TGTGCCAGCAGTTTATCCCCGGACTCACCCCAGCAGTACTTC. This chain connects TRBV27 to TRBJ2-7; possible D gene TRBD2, 5 bases. The CDR3 is 14 residues long. Trimming stripped 0 bases from V and 8 bases from J, with 14 bases between. Germline V gene lookup returns CDR1 MNHEY and CDR2 SMNVEV (reference sequence).

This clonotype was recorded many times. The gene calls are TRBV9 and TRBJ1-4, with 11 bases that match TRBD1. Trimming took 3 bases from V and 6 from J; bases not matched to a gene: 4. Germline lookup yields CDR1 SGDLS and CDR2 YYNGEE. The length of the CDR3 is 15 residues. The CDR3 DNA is TGTGCCAGCAGCGCAGGGACAGGGGGGTATGAAAAACTGTTTTTT. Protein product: CASSAGTGGYEKLFF. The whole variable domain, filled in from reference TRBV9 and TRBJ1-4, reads DSGVTQTPKHLITATGQRVTLRCSPRSGDLSVYWYQQSLDQGLQFLIQYYNGEERAKGNILERFSAQQFPDLHSELNLSSLELGDSALYFCASSAGTGGYEKLFFGSGTQLSVL.

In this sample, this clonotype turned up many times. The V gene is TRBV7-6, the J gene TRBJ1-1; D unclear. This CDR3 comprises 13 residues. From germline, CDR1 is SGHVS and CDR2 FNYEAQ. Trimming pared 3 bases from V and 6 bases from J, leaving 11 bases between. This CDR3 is CASSLTEAAEAFF. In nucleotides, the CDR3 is TGTGCCAGCAGCTTGACGGAGGCGGCTGAAGCTTTCTTT.

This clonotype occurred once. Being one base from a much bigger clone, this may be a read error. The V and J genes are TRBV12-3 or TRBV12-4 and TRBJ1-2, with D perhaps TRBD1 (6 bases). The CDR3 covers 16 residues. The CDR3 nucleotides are TGTGCCAGCAGCCAAAGCAGGACAGTCACTCTCTATGGCTACAACTTC. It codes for CASSQSRTVTLYGYNF.

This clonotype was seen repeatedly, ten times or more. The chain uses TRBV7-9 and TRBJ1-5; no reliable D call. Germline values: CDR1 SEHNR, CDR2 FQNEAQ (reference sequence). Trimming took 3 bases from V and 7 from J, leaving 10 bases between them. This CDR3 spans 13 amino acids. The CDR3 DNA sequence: TGTGCCAGCAGCTTCGGAGGCGGCCAGCCCCAGCATTTT. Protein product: CASSFGGGQPQHF.

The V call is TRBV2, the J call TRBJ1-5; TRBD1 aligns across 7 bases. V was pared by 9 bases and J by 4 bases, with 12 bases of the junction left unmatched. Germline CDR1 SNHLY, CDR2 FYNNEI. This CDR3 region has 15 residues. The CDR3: CASTKGGGGNQPQHF. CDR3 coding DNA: TGTGCCAGTACCAAAGGGGGCGGGGGTAATCAGCCCCAGCATTTT.

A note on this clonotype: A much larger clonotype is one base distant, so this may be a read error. The CDR3 sequence: CASSLGDSEQFF. The DNA for the CDR3 is TGTGCCAGCAGCTTGGGGGACAGTGAGCAGTTCTTC. The genes are TRBV5-3 and TRBJ2-1, with 7 bases fitting TRBD1. TRBV5-3 falls under the ORF class, with uncertain function. The CDR3 loop spans 12 amino acids.

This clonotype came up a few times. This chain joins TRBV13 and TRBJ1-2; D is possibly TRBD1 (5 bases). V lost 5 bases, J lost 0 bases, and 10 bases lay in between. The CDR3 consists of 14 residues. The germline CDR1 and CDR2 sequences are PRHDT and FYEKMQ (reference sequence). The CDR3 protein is CASSGDGSNYGYTF. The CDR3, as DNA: TGTGCCAGCAGCGGGGACGGATCTAACTATGGCTACACCTTC.

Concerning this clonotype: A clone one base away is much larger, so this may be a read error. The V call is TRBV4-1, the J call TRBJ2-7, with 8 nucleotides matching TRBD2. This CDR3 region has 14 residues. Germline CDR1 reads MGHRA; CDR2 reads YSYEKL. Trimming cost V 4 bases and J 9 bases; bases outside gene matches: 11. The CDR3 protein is CASSPDLWAGGQYF. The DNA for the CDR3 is TGCGCCAGCAGCCCCGATTTATGGGCGGGGGGGCAGTACTTC.

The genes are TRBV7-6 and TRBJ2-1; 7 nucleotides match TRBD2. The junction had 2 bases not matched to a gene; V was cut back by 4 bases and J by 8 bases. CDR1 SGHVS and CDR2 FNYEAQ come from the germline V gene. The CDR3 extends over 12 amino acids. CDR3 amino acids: CASSSRGDEQFF. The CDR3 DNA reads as TGTGCCAGCAGCTCTCGGGGGGATGAGCAGTTCTTC.

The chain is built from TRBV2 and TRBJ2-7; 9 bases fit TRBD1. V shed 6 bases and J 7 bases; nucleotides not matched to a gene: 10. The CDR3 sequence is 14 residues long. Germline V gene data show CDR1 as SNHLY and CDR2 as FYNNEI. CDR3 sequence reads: CASRPGQGPEEQYF. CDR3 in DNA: TGTGCCAGCAGACCGGGACAGGGCCCCGAAGAGCAGTACTTC.

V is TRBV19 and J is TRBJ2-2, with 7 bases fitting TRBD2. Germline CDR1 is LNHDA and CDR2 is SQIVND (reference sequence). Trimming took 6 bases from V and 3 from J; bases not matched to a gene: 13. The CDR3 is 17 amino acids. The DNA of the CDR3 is TGTGCCAGTAGGCCCAAAGGACTAGGATTGGACACCGGGGAGCTGTTTTTT. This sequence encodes CASRPKGLGLDTGELFF.

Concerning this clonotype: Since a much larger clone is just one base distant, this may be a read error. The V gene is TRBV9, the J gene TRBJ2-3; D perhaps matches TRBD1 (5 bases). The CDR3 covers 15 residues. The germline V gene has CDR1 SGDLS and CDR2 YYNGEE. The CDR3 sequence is CASSVYSLTTDTRYF. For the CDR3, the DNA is TGTGCCAGCAGCGTCTACTCCCTTACGACAGATACGCGGTATTTT.

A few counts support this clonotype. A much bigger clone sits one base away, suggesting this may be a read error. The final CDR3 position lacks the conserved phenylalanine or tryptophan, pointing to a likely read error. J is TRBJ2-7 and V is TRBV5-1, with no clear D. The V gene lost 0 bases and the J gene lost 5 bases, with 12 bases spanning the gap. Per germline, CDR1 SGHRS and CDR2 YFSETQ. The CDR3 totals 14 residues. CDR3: CASSLEVIPDEQYS. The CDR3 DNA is TGCGCCAGCAGCTTGGAAGTCATCCCCGACGAGCAGTACTCC.

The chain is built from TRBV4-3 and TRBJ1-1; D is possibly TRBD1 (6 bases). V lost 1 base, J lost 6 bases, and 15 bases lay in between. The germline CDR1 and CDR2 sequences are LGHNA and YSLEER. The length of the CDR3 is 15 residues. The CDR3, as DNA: TGCGCCAGCAGCCAAGGTGACTTCGCAGGGGCTGAAGCTTTCTTT. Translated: CASSQGDFAGAEAFF.

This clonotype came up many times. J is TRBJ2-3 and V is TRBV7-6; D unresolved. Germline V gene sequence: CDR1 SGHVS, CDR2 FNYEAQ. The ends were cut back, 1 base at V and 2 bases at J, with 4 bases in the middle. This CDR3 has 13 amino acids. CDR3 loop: CASSLDPTDTQYF. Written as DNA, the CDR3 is TGTGCCAGCAGCTTAGATCCCACAGATACGCAGTATTTT.

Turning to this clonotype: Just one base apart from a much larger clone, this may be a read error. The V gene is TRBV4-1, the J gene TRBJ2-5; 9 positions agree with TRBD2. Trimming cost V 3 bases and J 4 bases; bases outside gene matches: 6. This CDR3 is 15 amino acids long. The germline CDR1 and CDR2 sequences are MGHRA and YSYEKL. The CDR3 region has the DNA TGCGCCAGCAGCCACACGGCTAGCGGGATAGAGACCCAGTACTTC. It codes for CASSHTASGIETQYF.

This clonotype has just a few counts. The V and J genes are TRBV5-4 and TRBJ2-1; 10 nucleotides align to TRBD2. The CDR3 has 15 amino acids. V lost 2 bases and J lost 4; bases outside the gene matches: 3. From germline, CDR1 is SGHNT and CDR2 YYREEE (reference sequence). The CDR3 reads CASSFGTSVYNEQFF. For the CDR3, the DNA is TGTGCCAGCAGCTTCGGGACTAGCGTATACAATGAGCAGTTCTTC. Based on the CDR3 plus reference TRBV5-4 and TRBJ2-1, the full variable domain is ETGVTQSPTHLIKTRGQQVTLRCSSQSGHNTVSWYQQALGQGPQFIFQYYREEENGRGNFPPRFSGLQFPNYSSELNVNALELDDSALYLCASSFGTSVYNEQFFGPGTRLTVL.

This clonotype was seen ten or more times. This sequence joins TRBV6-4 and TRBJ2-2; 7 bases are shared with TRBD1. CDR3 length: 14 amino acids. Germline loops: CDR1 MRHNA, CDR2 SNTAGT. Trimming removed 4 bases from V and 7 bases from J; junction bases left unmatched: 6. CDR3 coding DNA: TGTGCCAGCAGTGTATACAGGGGACACGGGGAGCTGTTTTTT. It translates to CASSVYRGHGELFF.